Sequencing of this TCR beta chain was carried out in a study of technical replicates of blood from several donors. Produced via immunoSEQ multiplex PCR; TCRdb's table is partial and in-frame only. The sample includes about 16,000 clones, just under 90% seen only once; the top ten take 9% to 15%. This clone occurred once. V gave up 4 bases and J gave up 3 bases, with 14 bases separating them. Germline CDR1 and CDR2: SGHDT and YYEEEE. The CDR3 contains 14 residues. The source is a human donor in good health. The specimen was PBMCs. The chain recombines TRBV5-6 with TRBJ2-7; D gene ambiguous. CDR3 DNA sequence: TGTGCCAGCAGCACCTATTCAGGCCTCTACGAGCAGTACTTC. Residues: CASSTYSGLYEQYF. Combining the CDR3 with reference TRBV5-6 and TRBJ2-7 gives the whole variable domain DAGVTQSPTHLIKTRGQQVTLRCSPKSGHDTVSWYQQALGQGPQFIFQYYEEEERQRGNFPDRFSGHQFPNYSSELNVNALLLGDSALYLCASSTYSGLYEQYFGPGTRLTVT.